The 29 T cell receptor beta chains below all came from one sample that was sequenced in a study of T cell responses to AZD1222 COVID-19 vaccine. Generated by immunoSEQ multiplex PCR, the TCRdb table keeps only in-frame clones and is missing some. Of 150,000 to 200,000 clones listed, roughly 90% are singletons. The specimen was peripheral blood, collected on day 0 of AZD1222 vaccination. The receptors derive from an adult in good health.

The V and J genes are TRBV7-2 and TRBJ1-5, with no clear D. The CDR3 spans 13 residues. V was pared by 0 bases and J by 10 bases, with 10 bases between. Germline CDR1 and CDR2: SGHTA and FQGNSA. The CDR3 sequence: CASSLAPRRPQHF. In nucleotides, the CDR3 is TGTGCCAGCAGCTTAGCTCCCCGTCGTCCCCAGCATTTT.

The chain carries TRBV7-9 and TRBJ2-3, with a weak D call TRBD2 (6 bases). This CDR3 has 14 residues. Germline V CDR1 and CDR2: SEHNR, FQNEAQ (reference sequence). Trimming cost V 5 bases and J 6 bases, with 15 bases left between them. CDR3 sequence reads: CASSAGLRVDTQYF. The CDR3 nucleotides read TGTGCCAGCAGCGCGGGACTCCGGGTGGATACGCAGTATTTT.

This clone was seen just once. CDR3 region: CAIAARGPGNIPSSGANVLTF. For the CDR3, the DNA is TGTGCCATCGCTGCACGGGGGCCAGGAAACATACCCTCCTCTGGGGCCAACGTCCTGACTTTC. V usage is TRBV10-3 and J usage is TRBJ2-6; D may match TRBD1 or TRBD2 (6 bases each). The germline V gene has CDR1 ENHRY and CDR2 SYGVKD. V was cut by 8 bases and J by 0 bases, with 29 bases left in between. This CDR3 contains 21 residues.

The chain joins TRBV28 to TRBJ1-1, with D perhaps matching TRBD1 (6 bases). Germline-derived CDR1 and CDR2 are MDHEN and SYDVKM. The CDR3 totals 15 residues. V gave up 5 bases and J gave up 0 bases, with 13 bases separating them. CDR3 region: CASSPIGGLNTEAFF. As DNA, the CDR3 is TGTGCCAGCAGTCCCATAGGGGGATTGAACACTGAAGCTTTCTTT.

The gene calls are TRBV19 and TRBJ1-3; D gene unclear. This CDR3 contains 15 residues. Germline V gene sequence: CDR1 LNHDA, CDR2 SQIVND (reference sequence). With 3 bases removed from V and 0 bases from J, the gap between germline ends came to 9 bases. In DNA, the CDR3 is TGTGCCAGTAGTATCAGTCTCGACTCTGGAAACACCATATATTTT. Translating it yields CASSISLDSGNTIYF.

This clone was counted once. V gene TRBV6-8 combines with J gene TRBJ2-7; tentatively, D is TRBD1 (6 bases). The germline V and J ends were trimmed by 6 bases and 1 base, with 19 bases remaining between them. The CDR3 length is 16 residues. From germline, CDR1 is MNHGY and CDR2 SAAAGT. The CDR3 DNA is TGTGCCAGCAGGCCCCTAGACAGGAGACTTTCCTACGAGCAGTACTTC. As protein: CASRPLDRRLSYEQYF.

This clone has a single count. The rearrangement joins TRBV28 to TRBJ1-5; D may be TRBD1 (5 bases). This CDR3 is built from 16 residues. The germline V gene has CDR1 MDHEN and CDR2 SYDVKM. V dropped 6 bases and J dropped 2 bases, with 17 bases sitting between them. The chain's CDR3 is CASRPRGLSGNQPQHF. Here the CDR3 DNA reads TGTGCCAGCAGGCCCCGGGGCCTCTCAGGCAATCAGCCCCAGCATTTT.

V and J are TRBV7-2 and TRBJ1-3; D call uncertain. The length of the CDR3 is 15 residues. Germline CDR1 reads SGHTA; CDR2 reads FQGNSA. V dropped 5 bases and J dropped 0 bases, with 11 bases sitting between them. The CDR3 nucleotides are TGTGCCAGCAGCCCGAGAGGGCCCTCTGGAAACACCATATATTTT. This sequence encodes CASSPRGPSGNTIYF.

This clone was picked up one time. V is TRBV19 and J is TRBJ1-4; 9 nucleotides line up with TRBD1. The germline V gene has CDR1 LNHDA and CDR2 SQIVND (reference sequence). V lost 9 bases, J lost 8 bases, and 4 bases stayed unmatched. The CDR3 totals 12 residues. In DNA form, the CDR3 reads TGTGCCAGCGGGACAGGGAGGGAAAAACTGTTTTTT. It specifies CASGTGREKLFF.

The J gene is TRBJ1-2, the V gene TRBV4-3; weak D call: TRBD1 (5 bases). Trimming cost V 0 bases and J 2 bases, with 22 bases left between them. The CDR3 has 19 amino acids. Germline loops: CDR1 LGHNA, CDR2 YSLEER. The DNA for the CDR3 is TGCGCCAGCAGCCAAGAACTGGTAATCGTTCAGGGTCGCAACTATGGCTACACCTTC. It yields the protein CASSQELVIVQGRNYGYTF.

The rearrangement links TRBV5-5 to TRBJ1-1; D call uncertain. The CDR3 has 14 amino acids. CDR1 is SGHKS and CDR2 is YYEKEE in the germline V gene (reference sequence). Trimming shortened V by 0 bases and J by 0 bases, and 6 bases separated the two germline ends. The CDR3 here is CASSLVTVNTEAFF. Here the CDR3 DNA reads TGTGCCAGCAGCTTGGTGACGGTGAACACTGAAGCTTTCTTT.

The J gene is TRBJ2-1, the V gene TRBV28; D unclear. There are 12 residues in the CDR3. Germline CDR1 is MDHEN and CDR2 is SYDVKM. V lost 7 bases and J lost 7, with 11 bases in between. CDR3 bases: TGTGCCAGCACCTCCTCTGTGAATGAGCAGTTCTTC. Translation gives CASTSSVNEQFF.

This chain joins TRBV6-6 and TRBJ2-2; D ambiguous. CDR1 and CDR2 (germline): MNHNY, SVGAGI (reference sequence). The CDR3 runs 11 residues. V was pared by 8 bases and J by 4 bases, with 5 bases between. The CDR3 coding sequence is TGTGCCAGCCACGTCACCGGGGAGCTGTTTTTT. The encoded protein is CASHVTGELFF.

DNA of the CDR3: TGTGCCACCACCGAACAGGGTTCCGGGGAGCTGTTTTTT. Its protein is CATTEQGSGELFF. The chain uses TRBV24-1 and TRBJ2-2; TRBD1 might be the D (6 bases). CDR3 length equals 13 residues. Trimming took off 8 bases at V and 6 bases at J, with 12 bases between the two ends. Germline-derived CDR1 and CDR2 are KGHDR and SFDVKD.

Comment on this clone: The junction does not match germline at one end; this may be a read error. The V gene is TRBV7-9, the J gene TRBJ2-1; 7 nucleotides line up with TRBD2. Germline CDR1 and CDR2: SEHNR and FQNEAQ (reference sequence). This CDR3 has 13 amino acids. The CDR3 nucleotides are TGTGCCAGCAGCCCACCCCCCGGGCTAAGCGGGATCTTC. Translated, it gives CASSPPPGLSGIF.

This clone was detected only once. The V gene is TRBV28, the J gene TRBJ1-5, with 8 positions matching TRBD1. The CDR3 covers 14 residues. Trimming at V came to 6 bases and at J to 10 bases, leaving 11 bases not matched to a gene. Germline CDR1 MDHEN, CDR2 SYDVKM. This CDR3 is CASRDGQGAGPQHF. DNA of the CDR3: TGTGCCAGCAGAGACGGACAGGGCGCAGGACCCCAGCATTTT.

This chain connects TRBV3-1 (or the pseudogene TRBV3-2) to TRBJ1-1, with D uncertain. This CDR3 has 13 residues. Looked up from germline, CDR1 is LGHDT and CDR2 is YNNKEL (reference sequence). The ends were cut back, 10 bases at V and 1 base at J, with 13 bases in the middle. The CDR3, as DNA: TGTGCCACAAGTACCCCTGAGAACACTGAAGCTTTCTTT. Residues: CATSTPENTEAFF.

The chain couples TRBV19 to TRBJ1-3; D is ambiguous. Trimming left V 8 bases short and J 2 bases short, with 7 bases between. CDR3 length equals 12 residues. Per germline, CDR1 LNHDA and CDR2 SQIVND (reference sequence). For the CDR3, the DNA is TGTGCCAGTGCCTCGGCTGGAAACACCATATATTTT. This sequence encodes CASASAGNTIYF.

This clone appeared a single time. The chain is built from TRBV6-2 or TRBV6-3 and TRBJ1-4; a possible D gene is TRBD1 (6 bases). Germline V lookup: CDR1 MNHEY, CDR2 SVGEGT. V was shortened by 4 bases and J by 4 bases, with 19 bases between the two germline ends. The CDR3 covers 17 residues. In DNA, the CDR3 is TGTGCCAGCAGTTTATGGGCGGGGGCATCCTTTAATGAAAAACTGTTTTTT. It codes for CASSLWAGASFNEKLFF.

The gene calls are TRBV24-1 and TRBJ2-1; a possible D gene is TRBD1 (6 bases). Trimming left V 4 bases short and J 8 bases short, with 14 bases between. The germline gives CDR1 KGHDR, CDR2 SFDVKD. The CDR3 length is 14 residues. CDR3 sequence reads: CATSEHRAGDEQFF. The CDR3 nucleotides are TGTGCCACCAGTGAGCACAGGGCTGGGGATGAGCAGTTCTTC.

The chain employs TRBV30 and TRBJ1-4; D is uncertain. The length of the CDR3 is 12 residues. The ends were cut back, 2 bases at V and 11 bases at J, with 12 bases in the middle. The germline CDR1 and CDR2 sequences are GTSNPN and SVGIG (reference sequence). Written as DNA, the CDR3 is TGTGCCTGGAGTTCCGGTCCGGGGAAACTGTTTTTT. This encodes CAWSSGPGKLFF.

The V and J genes are TRBV7-2 and TRBJ2-5, with 9 bases identical to TRBD1. The CDR3 spans 17 residues. The J segment lost 1 base and the V segment lost 5 bases, leaving 11 bases of the junction unmatched. Germline CDR1 SGHTA, CDR2 FQGNSA. The DNA of the CDR3 is TGTGCCAGCAGCCCATCAACCGGGACAGGGACCCAAGAGACCCAGTACTTC. Residues: CASSPSTGTGTQETQYF.

The chain links TRBV27 to TRBJ1-5, with D unclear. Per the germline V gene, CDR1 is MNHEY and CDR2 is SMNVEV (reference sequence). Trimming cost V 5 bases and J 0 bases, with 5 bases left between them. CDR3 length: 13 residues. Written as DNA, the CDR3 is TGTGCCAGCAGTGACTATAGCAATCAGCCCCAGCATTTT. As protein: CASSDYSNQPQHF.

The V call is TRBV20-1, the J call TRBJ2-5, with 9 bases fitting TRBD2. Germline V lookup: CDR1 DFQATT, CDR2 SNEGSKA (reference sequence). J gave up 4 bases and V 3 bases, and 9 bases lay outside the gene matches. This CDR3 spans 15 amino acids. CDR3 nucleotides: TGCAGTGCTAGTTGGATAGCGGGAGTCGGAGAGACCCAGTACTTC. This gives the protein CSASWIAGVGETQYF.

This chain uses TRBV11-2 with TRBJ2-5; weak D call: TRBD1 (5 bases). The CDR3 is 12 residues long. From germline, CDR1 is SGHAT and CDR2 FQNNGV. V was shortened by 1 base and J by 7 bases, with 7 bases between the two germline ends. The DNA of the CDR3 is TGTGCCAGCAGCTTAGCGCAGGGGACCCAGTACTTC. It is translated as CASSLAQGTQYF.

The CDR3 bases are TGTGCCAGCTCACCAGACCAGGCCTCTAATTCACCCCTCCACTTT. Its protein product is CASSPDQASNSPLHF. The chain uses TRBV18 and TRBJ1-6; no definite D call. Germline V gene lookup returns CDR1 KGHSH and CDR2 LQKENI. The CDR3 is 15 residues long. Trimming removed 2 bases at V and 6 bases at J, with 11 bases between. Variable domain in full (rest from reference TRBV18 and TRBJ1-6): NAGVMQNPRHLVRRRGQEARLRCSPMKGHSHVYWYRQLPEEGLKFMVYLQKENIIDESGMPKERFSAEFPKEGPSILRIQQVVRGDSAAYFCASSPDQASNSPLHFGNGTRLTVT.

The rearrangement links TRBV6-2 or TRBV6-3 to TRBJ1-2; D not resolved. CDR1 and CDR2 (germline): MNHEY, SVGEGT. The CDR3 covers 11 residues. Trimming pared 5 bases from V and 1 base from J, leaving 2 bases between. The CDR3 sequence: CASSNNYGYTF. As DNA, the CDR3 is TGTGCCAGCAGTAATAACTATGGCTACACCTTC.

The genes are TRBV13 and TRBJ1-2; 11 nucleotides agree with TRBD1. Unmatched junction bases numbered 6, after V lost 4 bases and J lost 5 bases. CDR3 length: 15 residues. CDR1 and CDR2 from the germline V gene are PRHDT and FYEKMQ (reference sequence). CDR3 coding DNA: TGTGCCAGCAGCTCAAGGACAGGGGGCTCGTATGGCTACACCTTC. As protein: CASSSRTGGSYGYTF.

This clone was found a few times. This chain connects TRBV7-9 to TRBJ2-7, with D possibly matching TRBD2 (6 bases). Deletions cut 5 bases from V and 2 bases from J, with 19 bases between. Germline CDR1 is SEHNR and CDR2 is FQNEAQ (reference sequence). This CDR3 has 16 residues. This CDR3 is CASSPEGPGIPYEQYF. The CDR3 DNA reads as TGTGCCAGCAGCCCGGAGGGACCGGGAATTCCCTACGAGCAGTACTTC.